These T cell receptor beta chains were read from a single sample in a study of shared clonotypes between healthy human individuals. Produced via immunoSEQ multiplex PCR; TCRdb's table is partial and in-frame only. The table has about 2.3 million clones, less than 95% seen once. Sequencing was carried out using naive CD4+ T cells from PBMCs. Source of these receptors: a man in his late teens or twenties in good health. Some clones in this sample may be carry-over from other donors' samples. Both conserved end residues are part of each CDR3. Each record gives: clone size, D gene, V gene, J gene, CDR3 protein, CDR3 DNA. D genes are given only for firm matches. Part of the rows lack a size; the others show once, few, many or a class for expanded clones.

-	-	TRBV18	TRBJ1-4	CASSPDLVMLNEKLFF	TGTGCCAGCTCACCAGACCTGGTAATGCTTAATGAAAAACTGTTTTTT
few	-	TRBV2	TRBJ1-5	CASSENGYNQPQHF	TGTGCCAGCAGTGAAAACGGGTACAATCAGCCCCAGCATTTT
-	-	TRBV5-1	TRBJ2-3	CASSLATGSLDTQYF	TGCGCCAGCAGCTTGGCTACAGGGAGTTTAGATACGCAGTATTTT
-	-	TRBV11-2	TRBJ2-3	CASSLDTDTQYF	TGTGCCAGCAGCTTAGATACAGATACGCAGTATTTT
-	-	TRBV6-1	TRBJ2-3	CASSESLARDTQYF	TGTGCCAGCAGTGAAAGTTTGGCAAGGGATACGCAGTATTTT
once	-	TRBV30	TRBJ2-1	CAWNPSGDNEQFF	TGTGCCTGGAACCCCTCGGGAGACAATGAGCAGTTCTTC
-	TRBD2	TRBV6-6	TRBJ2-1	CASSTLSGSLNEQFF	TGTGCCAGCAGCACCCTTAGCGGGAGCCTGAATGAGCAGTTCTTC
once	TRBD2	TRBV19	TRBJ2-2	CASTRLAGTNTGELFF	TGTGCCAGTACTAGACTAGCGGGAACGAACACCGGGGAGCTGTTTTTT
-	-	TRBV7-7	TRBJ1-1	CATRSPPGDGTEAFF	TGTGCTACAAGGTCCCCCCCAGGGGACGGCACTGAAGCTTTCTTT
-	TRBD1	TRBV29-1	TRBJ1-1	CSARTGPGEAFF	TGCAGCGCCCGGACAGGTCCTGGGGAAGCTTTCTTT
-	TRBD2	TRBV11-2	TRBJ2-7	CASSLEAGTSGRAPYEQYF	TGTGCCAGCAGCTTAGAAGCCGGGACTAGCGGGAGGGCCCCCTACGAGCAGTACTTC
-	-	TRBV5-1	TRBJ1-2	CASSIAGTDAYGYTF	TGCGCCAGCAGCATAGCCGGGACGGACGCCTATGGCTACACCTTC
-	-	TRBV9	TRBJ2-1	CASSVRQGLNEQFF	TGTGCCAGCAGCGTACGCCAGGGGTTGAATGAGCAGTTCTTC
-	-	TRBV7-3	TRBJ2-7	CASSVAGAYEQYF	TGTGCCAGCAGCGTCGCCGGGGCCTACGAGCAGTACTTC
-	-	TRBV7-3	TRBJ1-1	CASSRRGGRNTEAFF	TGTGCCAGCAGCAGAAGAGGGGGGCGGAACACTGAAGCTTTCTTT
-	-	TRBV28	TRBJ2-7	CASSLPGTSYEQYF	TGTGCCAGCAGTCTTCCCGGGACCTCCTACGAGCAGTACTTC
few	-	TRBV4-1	TRBJ1-5	CASSQVLQGNQPQHF	TGCGCCAGCAGCCAAGTATTACAGGGCAATCAGCCCCAGCATTTT
-	TRBD2	TRBV28	TRBJ2-1	CASRQTSGGAYNEQFF	TGTGCCAGCAGACAAACTAGCGGAGGGGCCTACAATGAGCAGTTCTTC
-	TRBD2	TRBV10-3	TRBJ2-5	CATGTSGETQYF	TGTGCCACCGGGACTAGCGGAGAGACCCAGTACTTC
-	TRBD1	TRBV19	TRBJ2-3	CATADRPTDTQYF	TGTGCCACCGCGGACAGGCCCACAGATACGCAGTATTTT
-	-	TRBV9	TRBJ2-3	CASSRLMTAVREDTQYF	TGTGCCAGCAGCCGACTAATGACTGCGGTGAGGGAAGATACGCAGTATTTT
few	-	TRBV7-9	TRBJ1-1	CASSLLLMNTEAFF	TGTGCCAGCAGCTTACTCCTCATGAACACTGAAGCTTTCTTT
-	-	TRBV15	TRBJ2-5	CATSRTVQETQYF	TGTGCCACCAGTAGGACAGTCCAAGAGACCCAGTACTTC
-	TRBD2	TRBV18	TRBJ2-1	CASSSLAGVSYNEQFF	TGTGCCAGCTCAAGTTTAGCGGGAGTTTCCTACAATGAGCAGTTCTTC